These 25 T cell receptor beta chains originate from one sample sequenced in a study of shared clonotypes between healthy human individuals. Profiled with immunoSEQ multiplex PCR; TCRdb holds only in-frame clones, not every one. The sample lists about 1.1 million clones; 60% to 80% were seen once. What was sequenced was memory CD4+ T cells from PBMCs. The subset: CD45RA-negative fraction. The origin of the receptors is a man aged 18 to 29 in good health. Some clones in this sample may be carry-over from other donors' samples.

This rearrangement joins TRBV4-3 to TRBJ2-2; D may match TRBD1 or TRBD2 (6 bases each). This CDR3 is built from 15 residues. V lost 0 bases and J 7 bases, leaving 12 bases between the germline ends. Germline V gene data show CDR1 as LGHNA and CDR2 as YSLEER. CDR3 residues: CASSQDPGAGGELFF. The DNA of the CDR3 is TGCGCCAGCAGCCAAGACCCGGGGGCCGGCGGGGAGCTGTTTTTT.

The chain uses TRBV5-1 and TRBJ2-1; the D is unclear. The CDR3 extends over 11 amino acids. CDR1 and CDR2 (germline): SGHRS, YFSETQ. V gave up 1 base and J gave up 5 bases, with 1 base separating them. The CDR3 protein is CASSLNNEQFF. The CDR3 DNA reads as TGCGCCAGCAGCTTGAACAATGAGCAGTTCTTC.

The chain uses TRBV7-9 and TRBJ1-1; D may be TRBD1 (5 bases). V was trimmed by 7 bases and J by 8 bases, leaving 17 bases between them. Germline CDR1 SEHNR, CDR2 FQNEAQ (reference sequence). The CDR3 totals 13 residues. Written as DNA, the CDR3 is TGTGCCAGCAACCTAAGCGGGGGTCCCGAAGCTTTCTTT. This sequence encodes CASNLSGGPEAFF.

The chain employs TRBV19 and TRBJ2-5; TRBD1 agrees at 10 bases. J gave up 3 bases and V 6 bases, and 7 bases lay outside the gene matches. From germline, CDR1 is LNHDA and CDR2 SQIVND (reference sequence). There are 15 residues in the CDR3. The CDR3 here is CASSPTGGIEETQYF. The DNA of the CDR3 is TGTGCCAGTAGCCCGACAGGGGGCATAGAAGAGACCCAGTACTTC.

Worth noting for this clone: The same CDR3 is also encoded by other DNA sequences in this sample. V is TRBV5-1 and J is TRBJ2-7; TRBD2 matches 10 bases. The germline gives CDR1 SGHRS, CDR2 YFSETQ. V shed 4 bases and J 2 bases; nucleotides not matched to a gene: 6. The CDR3 extends over 15 amino acids. The CDR3 DNA reads TGCGCCAGCAGCCCTAGGACTAGCGGACCCTACGAGCAGTACTTC. Translating it yields CASSPRTSGPYEQYF.

The chain couples TRBV12-2 to TRBJ2-1; the table's D gene call, TRBD1, was not cross checked with the DNA. TRBV12-2 is noted as a pseudogene. This CDR3 is 17 amino acids long. CDR3 region: CASRLDLGLRSYNEQFF. For the CDR3, the DNA is TGTGCAAGTCGCTTAGACTTGGGCCTCCGCTCCTACAATGAGCAGTTCTTC.

This chain joins TRBV7-2 and TRBJ2-7; 10 nucleotides agree with TRBD1. CDR1 is SGHTA, CDR2 FQGNSA, per germline. The CDR3 length is 15 residues. Trimming took 5 bases from V and 3 from J; bases not matched to a gene: 7. The DNA of the CDR3 is TGTGCCAGCAGCCCAACCGGGACAGGGGTCTACGAGCAGTACTTC. It codes for CASSPTGTGVYEQYF.

The chain is built from TRBV4-1 and TRBJ1-4; D not resolved. CDR1 and CDR2 (germline): MGHRA, YSYEKL. V gave up 0 bases and J gave up 0 bases, with 11 bases separating them. The CDR3 runs to 17 residues. CDR3 coding DNA: TGCGCCAGCAGCCAAGATAGGGAGAGACCAACTAATGAAAAACTGTTTTTT. Translation: CASSQDRERPTNEKLFF.

This clone was counted once. This chain links TRBV27 with TRBJ2-3, with 7 nucleotides matching TRBD1. Trimming took 4 bases from V and 6 from J; bases not matched to a gene: 7. The CDR3 is made up of 14 amino acids. Germline V CDR1 and CDR2: MNHEY, SMNVEV (reference sequence). CDR3 sequence (DNA): TGTGCCAGCAGTTGGGGACAGCACCCCGATACGCAGTATTTT. Protein: CASSWGQHPDTQYF.

The chain joins TRBV19 to TRBJ2-5, with 7 nucleotides matching TRBD1. After removal of 5 bases from V and 3 bases from J, the junction contained 3 bases not matched to a gene. Per germline, CDR1 LNHDA and CDR2 SQIVND (reference sequence). The CDR3 has 13 residues. CDR3 protein: CASSGTVEETQYF. In DNA, the CDR3 is TGTGCCAGTAGTGGGACAGTAGAAGAGACCCAGTACTTC.

V is TRBV5-6 and J is TRBJ1-2, with 9 bases aligning to TRBD1. CDR1 is SGHDT, CDR2 YYEEEE, per germline. The CDR3 covers 14 residues. Trimming took 1 base from V and 7 from J; bases not matched to a gene: 5. The CDR3 loop is CASSLWDREGGYTF. The CDR3 nucleotides read TGTGCCAGCAGCTTGTGGGACAGGGAGGGTGGCTACACCTTC.

This clone has a handful of counts. The chain is built from TRBV5-4 and TRBJ1-5, with 10 bases matching TRBD1. The V segment lost 9 bases and the J segment 7 bases; nucleotides outside the gene matches: 7. CDR3 size: 13 residues. The germline V gene encodes CDR1 SGHNT and CDR2 YYREEE (reference sequence). The CDR3 protein is CATSTGGQQPQHF. The CDR3, as DNA: TGTGCCACCTCGACAGGGGGCCAACAGCCCCAGCATTTT.

This clone has a count of ten or more. The chain employs TRBV7-8 and TRBJ2-7; TRBD1 is a possible D gene (5 bases). The CDR3 has 15 amino acids. Trimming stripped 5 bases from V and 2 bases from J, with 16 bases between. CDR1 is SGHVS and CDR2 is FQNEAQ in the germline V gene. CDR3 in DNA: TGTGCCAGCAGCGGAACGGAAAGGGGAACCTACGAGCAGTACTTC. The encoded protein is CASSGTERGTYEQYF.

This clone was counted only a few times. The gene calls are TRBV28 and TRBJ1-4; D is ambiguous. This CDR3 has 15 residues. Germline assignment: CDR1 MDHEN and CDR2 SYDVKM. Deletions cut 4 bases from V and 6 bases from J, with 15 bases between. The CDR3 sequence: CASSSIALLDEKLFF. Here the CDR3 DNA reads TGTGCCAGCAGTTCCATTGCCCTCCTGGATGAAAAACTGTTTTTT.

Comments on this clone: Germline and junction disagree at one end, which may indicate a read error. J is TRBJ2-5 and V is TRBV18; D possibly corresponds to TRBD1 (5 bases). Per the germline V gene, CDR1 is KGHSH and CDR2 is LQKENI. The CDR3 is made up of 14 amino acids. In DNA, the CDR3 is TGTACCAGCTCACCAGTTTTGGACACCCTCGACCAGTACTTC. Its protein is CTSSPVLDTLDQYF.

The chain has TRBV10-3 and TRBJ2-1, with 12 bases lining up with TRBD2. The CDR3 runs to 14 residues. J was trimmed by 7 bases and V by 5 bases; bases with no gene match: 3. Germline CDR1 reads ENHRY; CDR2 reads SYGVKD. CDR3 nucleotides: TGTGCCATCAGTCCCGGGACTAGCGGGAATGAGCAGTTCTTC. It codes for CAISPGTSGNEQFF.

This clone was picked up one time. The chain employs TRBV11-2 and TRBJ1-3, with 7 bases aligning to TRBD1. Losses at the gene ends were 5 bases for V and 0 bases for J; bases not matched to a gene: 4. The CDR3 is 15 amino acids. Germline values: CDR1 SGHAT, CDR2 FQNNGV. This CDR3 reads CASSAGTASGNTIYF. The CDR3 DNA is TGTGCCAGCAGCGCCGGGACAGCCTCTGGAAACACCATATATTTT.

As for this clone: Other DNA sequences of this sample code for an identical CDR3. The genes are TRBV18 and TRBJ1-5; 7 bases align to TRBD1. The CDR3 spans 16 residues. With V trimmed by 0 bases and J by 0 bases, 2 bases remained unmatched. Germline V lookup: CDR1 KGHSH, CDR2 LQKENI. This CDR3 reads CASSPPNRGSNQPQHF. The CDR3 DNA reads TGTGCCAGCTCACCACCTAACAGGGGTAGCAATCAGCCCCAGCATTTT.

This chain joins TRBV18 and TRBJ1-4; 8 bases map to TRBD1. CDR1 is KGHSH and CDR2 is LQKENI in the germline V gene. J was trimmed by 5 bases and V by 3 bases; bases with no gene match: 5. The CDR3 is 15 residues long. This chain's CDR3 is CASSPSDRVNEKLFF. For the CDR3, the DNA is TGTGCCAGCTCACCCTCGGACAGGGTCAATGAAAAACTGTTTTTT.

CDR3 protein: CASSQDRAEAGNTIYF. CDR3 nucleotide sequence: TGCGCCAGCAGCCAAGATCGGGCAGAAGCTGGAAACACCATATATTTT. V is TRBV4-1 and J is TRBJ1-3; no reliable D call. The ends were cut back, 0 bases at V and 2 bases at J, with 11 bases in the middle. The CDR3 extends over 16 amino acids. Germline CDR1 reads MGHRA; CDR2 reads YSYEKL.

The chain joins TRBV7-3 to TRBJ1-1; no definite D call. The CDR3 is made up of 13 amino acids. Germline-derived CDR1 and CDR2 are SGHTA and FQGTGA. V was cut by 1 base and J by 11 bases, with 14 bases left in between. The CDR3 sequence is CASSLIPAAVAFF. The DNA of the CDR3 is TGTGCCAGCAGCTTAATCCCCGCGGCTGTGGCTTTCTTT.

This clone was recorded only once. CDR3 nucleotide sequence: TGTGCCAGCAGCCCGGGGGGGGCTGGAAACACCATATATTTT. Translation: CASSPGGAGNTIYF. The rearrangement uses TRBV28 and TRBJ1-3, with D possibly TRBD1 on 5 matching bases. V dropped 6 bases and J dropped 2 bases, with 11 bases sitting between them. Germline CDR1 reads MDHEN; CDR2 reads SYDVKM. The CDR3 loop spans 14 amino acids.

In regard to this clone: The same CDR3 is also encoded by other DNA sequences in this sample. V is TRBV10-1 and J is TRBJ2-3; D is unclear. The germline V gene has CDR1 WNHNN and CDR2 SYGVQD (reference sequence). This CDR3 contains 12 residues. V was trimmed by 3 bases and J by 2 bases, leaving 3 bases between them. The CDR3 DNA reads as TGCGCCAGCAGTGAATTCACAGATACGCAGTATTTT. It translates to CASSEFTDTQYF.

This chain joins TRBV30 and TRBJ2-2; D remains unclear. The CDR3 is made up of 13 amino acids. Germline CDR1 is GTSNPN and CDR2 is SVGIG (reference sequence). Trimming took off 4 bases at V and 6 bases at J, with 12 bases between the two ends. Written as DNA, the CDR3 is TGTGCCTGGACCGTCACATGGGCCGGGGAGCTGTTTTTT. Its translation: CAWTVTWAGELFF. The full variable domain, its missing parts supplied by reference TRBV30 and TRBJ2-2, is SQTIHQWPATLVQPVGSPLSLECTVEGTSNPNLYWYRQAAGRGLQLLFYSVGIGQISSEVPQNLSASRPQDRQFILSSKKLLLSDSGFYLCAWTVTWAGELFFGEGSRLTVL.

V usage is TRBV6-6 and J usage is TRBJ2-5; TRBD2 matches 10 bases. V shed 6 bases, J shed 3 bases, and the junction held 10 bases outside the gene matches. The CDR3 consists of 16 residues. Germline V gene sequence: CDR1 MNHNY, CDR2 SVGAGI (reference sequence). CDR3: CASSELEREGKETQYF. DNA of the CDR3: TGTGCCAGCAGCGAACTGGAGCGGGAGGGGAAAGAGACCCAGTACTTC.